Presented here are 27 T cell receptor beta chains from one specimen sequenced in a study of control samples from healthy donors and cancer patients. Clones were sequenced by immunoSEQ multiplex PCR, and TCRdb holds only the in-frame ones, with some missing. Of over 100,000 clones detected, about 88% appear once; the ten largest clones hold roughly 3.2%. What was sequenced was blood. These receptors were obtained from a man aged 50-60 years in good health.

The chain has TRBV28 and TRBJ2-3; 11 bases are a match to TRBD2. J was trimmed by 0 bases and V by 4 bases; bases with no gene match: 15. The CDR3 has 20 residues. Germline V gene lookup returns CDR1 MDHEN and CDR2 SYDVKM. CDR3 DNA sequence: TGTGCCAGCAGTTCCTCTTATGTCCCGGGACTAGCGGATAGCACAGATACGCAGTATTTT. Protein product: CASSSSYVPGLADSTDTQYF.

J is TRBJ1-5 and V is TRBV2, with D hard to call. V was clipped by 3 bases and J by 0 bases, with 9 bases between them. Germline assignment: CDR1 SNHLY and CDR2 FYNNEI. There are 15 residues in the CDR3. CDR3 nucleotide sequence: TGTGCCAGCAGTGAGGTTCGAAATAGCAATCAGCCCCAGCATTTT. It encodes CASSEVRNSNQPQHF.

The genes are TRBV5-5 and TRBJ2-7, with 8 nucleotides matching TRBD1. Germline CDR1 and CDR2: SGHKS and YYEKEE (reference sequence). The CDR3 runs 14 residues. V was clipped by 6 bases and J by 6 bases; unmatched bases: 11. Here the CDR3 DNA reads TGTGCCAGCACCGACTGGACAGGGATCGGCGAGCAGTACTTC. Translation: CASTDWTGIGEQYF.

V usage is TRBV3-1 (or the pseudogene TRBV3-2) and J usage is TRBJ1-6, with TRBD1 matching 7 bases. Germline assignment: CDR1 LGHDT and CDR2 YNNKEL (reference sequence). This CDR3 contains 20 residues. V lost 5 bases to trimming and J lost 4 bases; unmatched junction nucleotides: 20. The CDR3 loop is CASSEWFRTGREGYNSPLHF. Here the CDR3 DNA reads TGTGCCAGCAGCGAGTGGTTTCGGACAGGCAGAGAGGGATATAATTCACCCCTCCACTTT.

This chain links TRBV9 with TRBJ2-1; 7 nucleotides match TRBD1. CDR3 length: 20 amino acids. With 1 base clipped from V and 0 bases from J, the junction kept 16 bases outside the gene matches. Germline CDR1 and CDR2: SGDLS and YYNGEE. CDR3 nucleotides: TGTGCCAGCAGCGTATCCGGACAGGCAGAAAGAAAAAGCTCCTACAATGAGCAGTTCTTC. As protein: CASSVSGQAERKSSYNEQFF.

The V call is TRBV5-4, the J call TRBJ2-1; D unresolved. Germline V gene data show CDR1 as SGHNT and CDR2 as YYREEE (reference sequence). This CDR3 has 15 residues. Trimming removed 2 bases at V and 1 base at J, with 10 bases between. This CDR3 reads CASSLKTKSYNEQFF. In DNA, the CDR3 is TGTGCCAGCAGCTTAAAAACAAAATCCTACAATGAGCAGTTCTTC. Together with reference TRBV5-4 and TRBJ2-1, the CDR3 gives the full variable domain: ETGVTQSPTHLIKTRGQQVTLRCSSQSGHNTVSWYQQALGQGPQFIFQYYREEENGRGNFPPRFSGLQFPNYSSELNVNALELDDSALYLCASSLKTKSYNEQFFGPGTRLTVL.

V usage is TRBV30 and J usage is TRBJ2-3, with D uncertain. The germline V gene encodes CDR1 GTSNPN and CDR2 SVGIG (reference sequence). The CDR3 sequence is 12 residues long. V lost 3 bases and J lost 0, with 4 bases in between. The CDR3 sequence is CAWRTSTDTQYF. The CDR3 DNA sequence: TGTGCCTGGAGGACTAGCACAGATACGCAGTATTTT. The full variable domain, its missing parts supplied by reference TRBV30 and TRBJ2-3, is SQTIHQWPATLVQPVGSPLSLECTVEGTSNPNLYWYRQAAGRGLQLLFYSVGIGQISSEVPQNLSASRPQDRQFILSSKKLLLSDSGFYLCAWRTSTDTQYFGPGTRLTVL.

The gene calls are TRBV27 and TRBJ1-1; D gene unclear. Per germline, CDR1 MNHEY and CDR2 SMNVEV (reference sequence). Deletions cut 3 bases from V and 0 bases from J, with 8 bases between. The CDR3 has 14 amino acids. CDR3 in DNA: TGTGCCAGCAGTTTCGGACGGCTGAACACTGAAGCTTTCTTT. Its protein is CASSFGRLNTEAFF.

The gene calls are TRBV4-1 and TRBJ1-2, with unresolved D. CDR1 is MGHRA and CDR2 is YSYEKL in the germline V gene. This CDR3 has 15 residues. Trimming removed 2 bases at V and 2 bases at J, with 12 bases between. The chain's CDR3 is CASSQPTTGNYGYTF. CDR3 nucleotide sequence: TGCGCCAGCAGCCAACCTACCACGGGAAACTATGGCTACACCTTC.

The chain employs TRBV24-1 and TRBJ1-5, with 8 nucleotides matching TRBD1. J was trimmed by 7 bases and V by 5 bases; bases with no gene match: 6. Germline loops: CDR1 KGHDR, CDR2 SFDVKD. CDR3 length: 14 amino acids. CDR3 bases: TGTGCCACCAGTGCAGGGGGCGAAGTCCAGCCCCAGCATTTT. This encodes CATSAGGEVQPQHF.

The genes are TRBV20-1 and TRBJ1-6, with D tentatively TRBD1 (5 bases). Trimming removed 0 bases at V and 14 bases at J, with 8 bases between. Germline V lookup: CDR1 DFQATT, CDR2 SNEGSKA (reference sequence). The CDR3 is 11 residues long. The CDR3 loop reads CSAREGEALHF. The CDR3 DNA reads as TGCAGTGCTAGAGAAGGGGAAGCCCTCCACTTT.

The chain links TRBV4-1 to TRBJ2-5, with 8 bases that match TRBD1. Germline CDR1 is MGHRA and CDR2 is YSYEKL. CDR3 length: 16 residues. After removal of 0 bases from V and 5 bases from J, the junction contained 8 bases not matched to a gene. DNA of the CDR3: TGCGCCAGCAGCCAAGAAATAGGCAGGGGGCGTGAGACCCAGTACTTC. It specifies CASSQEIGRGRETQYF.

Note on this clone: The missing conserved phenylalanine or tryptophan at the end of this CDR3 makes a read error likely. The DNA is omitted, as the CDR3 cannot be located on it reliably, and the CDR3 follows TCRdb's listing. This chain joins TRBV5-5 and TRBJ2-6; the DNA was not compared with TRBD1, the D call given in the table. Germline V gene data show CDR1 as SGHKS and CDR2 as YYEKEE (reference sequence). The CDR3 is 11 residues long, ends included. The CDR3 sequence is CASNLGQGGAR.

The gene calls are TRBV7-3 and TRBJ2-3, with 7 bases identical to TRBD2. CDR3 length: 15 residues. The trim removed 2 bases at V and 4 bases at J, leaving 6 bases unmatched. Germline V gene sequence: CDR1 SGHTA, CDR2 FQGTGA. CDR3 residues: CASSLLGGEPDTQYF. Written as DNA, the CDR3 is TGTGCCAGCAGCTTACTTGGGGGGGAGCCAGATACGCAGTATTTT.

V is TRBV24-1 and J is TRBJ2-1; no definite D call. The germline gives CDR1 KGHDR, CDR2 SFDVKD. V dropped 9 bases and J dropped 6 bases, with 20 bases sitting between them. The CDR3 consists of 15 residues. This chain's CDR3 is CATSPPGAASNEQFF. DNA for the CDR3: TGTGCCACCTCCCCTCCTGGCGCTGCCTCCAATGAGCAGTTCTTC.

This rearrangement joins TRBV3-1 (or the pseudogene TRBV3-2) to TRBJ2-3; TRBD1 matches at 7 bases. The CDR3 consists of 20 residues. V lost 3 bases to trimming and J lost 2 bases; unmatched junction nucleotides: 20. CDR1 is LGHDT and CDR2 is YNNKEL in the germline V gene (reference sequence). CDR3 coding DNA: TGTGCCAGCAGCCAGTGGAAGGACGGGGACAGCCCAAATTCCACAGATACGCAGTATTTT. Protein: CASSQWKDGDSPNSTDTQYF.

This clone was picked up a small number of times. The CDR3 DNA follows: TGTGCCAGCTCACCTGGCACCGTAGAGACCCAGTACTTC. It translates to CASSPGTVETQYF. The J gene is TRBJ2-5, the V gene TRBV18; D not resolved. Deletions cut 3 bases from V and 4 bases from J, with 9 bases between. There are 13 residues in the CDR3. CDR1 and CDR2 from the germline V gene are KGHSH and LQKENI.

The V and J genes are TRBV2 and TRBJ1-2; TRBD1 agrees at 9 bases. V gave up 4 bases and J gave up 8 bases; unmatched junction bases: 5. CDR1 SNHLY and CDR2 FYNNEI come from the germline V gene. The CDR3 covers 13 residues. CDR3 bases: TGTGCCAGCAGTGGGGACAGGGTAATCGGCTACACCTTC. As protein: CASSGDRVIGYTF.

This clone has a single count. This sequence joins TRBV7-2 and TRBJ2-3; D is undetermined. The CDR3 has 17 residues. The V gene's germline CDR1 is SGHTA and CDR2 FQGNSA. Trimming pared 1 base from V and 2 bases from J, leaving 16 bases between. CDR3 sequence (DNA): TGTGCCAGCAGCTTAGTTCTCCAAGCGTGGGCCACAGATACGCAGTATTTT. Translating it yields CASSLVLQAWATDTQYF.

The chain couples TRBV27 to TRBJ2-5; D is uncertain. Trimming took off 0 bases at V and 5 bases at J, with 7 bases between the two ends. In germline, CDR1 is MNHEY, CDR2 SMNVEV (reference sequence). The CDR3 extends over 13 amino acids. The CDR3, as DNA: TGTGCCAGCAGTTTATCGGCGCGGGAGACCCAGTACTTC. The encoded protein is CASSLSARETQYF.

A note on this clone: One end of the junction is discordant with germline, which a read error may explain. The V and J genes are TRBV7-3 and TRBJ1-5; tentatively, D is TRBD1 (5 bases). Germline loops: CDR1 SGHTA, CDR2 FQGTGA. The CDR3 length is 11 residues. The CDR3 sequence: CRLGGNQPQHF. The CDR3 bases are TGCCGCCTAGGGGGCAATCAGCCCCAGCATTTT.

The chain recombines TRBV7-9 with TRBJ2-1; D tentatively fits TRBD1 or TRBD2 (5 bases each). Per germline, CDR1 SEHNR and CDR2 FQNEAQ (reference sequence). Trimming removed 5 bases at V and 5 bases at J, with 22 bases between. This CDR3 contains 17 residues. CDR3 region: CASSIVQGGRGNNEQFF. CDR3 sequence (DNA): TGTGCCAGCAGCATAGTGCAGGGTGGTAGAGGGAACAATGAGCAGTTCTTC.

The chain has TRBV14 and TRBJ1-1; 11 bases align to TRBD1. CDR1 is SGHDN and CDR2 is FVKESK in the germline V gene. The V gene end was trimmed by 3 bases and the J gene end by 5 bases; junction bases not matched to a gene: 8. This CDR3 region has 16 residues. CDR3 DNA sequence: TGTGCCAGCAGCCAGTGGACAGGGGGCCTGGAAACTGAAGCTTTCTTT. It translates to CASSQWTGGLETEAFF.

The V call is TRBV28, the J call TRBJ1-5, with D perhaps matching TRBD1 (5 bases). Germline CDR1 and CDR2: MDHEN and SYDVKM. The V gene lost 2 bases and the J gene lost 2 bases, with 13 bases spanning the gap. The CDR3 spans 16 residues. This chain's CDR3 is CASSLKRGFGNQPQHF. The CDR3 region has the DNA TGTGCCAGCAGTTTAAAGAGGGGATTCGGCAATCAGCCCCAGCATTTT.

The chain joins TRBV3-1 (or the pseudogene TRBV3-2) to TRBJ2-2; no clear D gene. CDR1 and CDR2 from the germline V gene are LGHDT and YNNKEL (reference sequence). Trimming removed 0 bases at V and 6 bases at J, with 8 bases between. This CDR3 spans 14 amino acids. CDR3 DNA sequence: TGTGCCAGCAGCCAAGAGGGGTCGGCCGGGGAGCTGTTTTTT. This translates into CASSQEGSAGELFF.

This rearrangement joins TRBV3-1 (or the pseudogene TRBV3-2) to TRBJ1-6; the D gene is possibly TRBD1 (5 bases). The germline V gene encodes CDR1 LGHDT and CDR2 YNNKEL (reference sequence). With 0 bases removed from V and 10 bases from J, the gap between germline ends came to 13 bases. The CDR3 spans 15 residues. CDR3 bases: TGTGCCAGCAGCCAAGATTTAAGGGGAGGATCACCCCTCCACTTT. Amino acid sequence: CASSQDLRGGSPLHF.

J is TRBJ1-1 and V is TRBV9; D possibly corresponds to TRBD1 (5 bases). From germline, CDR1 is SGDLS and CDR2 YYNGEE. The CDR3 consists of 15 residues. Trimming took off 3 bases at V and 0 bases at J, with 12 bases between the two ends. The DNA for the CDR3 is TGTGCCAGCAGCGCGTCAGGGCGGATGAACACTGAAGCTTTCTTT. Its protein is CASSASGRMNTEAFF.